Detailed here is one TCR beta chain. This PCR relied on a set of 60 Vbeta primers and 13 Jbeta primers. The data were produced by immunoSEQ multiplex PCR, yet TCRdb's version contains in-frame clones alone and is incomplete. This table holds over 150,000 clones, under 80% found once. The CDR3 loop spans 13 amino acids. Trimming stripped 5 bases from V and 6 bases from J, with 13 bases between. The V gene's germline CDR1 is MNHEY and CDR2 SVGAGI. The sample is drawn from a study of cytomegalovirus exposure and HLA in healthy donors. The TCR originated in a woman in her 50s in good health and CMV-seropositive. The sequenced sample was PBMCs. The rearrangement joins TRBV6-5 to TRBJ1-1, with D possibly TRBD1 on 6 matching bases. CDR3 in DNA: TGTGCCAGCAGTCTGACAGGTCGGTCTGAAGCTTTCTTT. Its protein is CASSLTGRSEAFF.